The sequence of this TCR beta chain was determined in a study of OX40 agonist ivuxolimab in advanced cancers. Study-level information: Patients' therapy was ivuxolimab, an antibody that acts as an agonist of OX40 (CD134). Each patient was given ivuxolimab into a vein every 2 weeks, at 0.01 to 10 mg/kg. Study-wide results and caveats: CD8+ T cells were the subset that, on average, had more expanded clones than CD4+.

This clone was recorded once. The antigen is not known. Germline values: CDR1 LNHNV, CDR2 YYDKDF (reference sequence). Germline trimming cut 2 bases from V and 4 bases from J; bases unmatched to any gene: 6. The CDR3 loop spans 15 amino acids. Using immunoSEQ multiplex PCR, the repertoire was profiled, and TCRdb retains in-frame clones only, with some absent. The repertoire holds roughly 63,000 clones, with over 75% as singletons. This TCR was recovered from an adult with an advanced solid tumor such as melanoma, head and neck, liver or kidney cancer. This specimen consisted of CD4+ or CD8+ T cells sorted from blood, obtained in a trial of the OX40 agonist ivuxolimab. The chain is built from TRBV15 and TRBJ2-5, with TRBD1 identical over 8 bases. CDR3 sequence (DNA): TGTGCCACCAGCAGAACCAGGGGGCGCGGAGAGACCCAGTACTTC. Translated: CATSRTRGRGETQYF.